These T cell receptor beta chains were read from a single sample in a study of T cell repertoires in cytomegalovirus infection. TCRdb reanalysed the reads using MiXCR and keeps one entry per CDR3 protein. The repertoire consists of about 150,000 distinct CDR3 sequences, with around 22% occurring once and the leading ten covering approximately 9.9%. Sequencing input: PBMCs. These receptors all come from a human donor in good health (CMV status not recorded). Some clones in this sample may be carry-over from other donors' samples. Both conserved end residues are part of each CDR3. The D gene is left open where the match is weak. A clone size is listed for some rows: how often the clone was seen (once, few, many), or a class if it is expanded.

>TRBV4-1|-|-|15|TRBJ1-1
CASSQEGGQLGEAFF
TGCGCCAGCAGCCAAGAAGGCGGACAGCTAGGTGAAGCTTTCTTT
>TRBV11-2|few|TRBD1|17|TRBJ2-2
CASSLETGTANTGELFF
TGTGCCAGCAGCTTAGAAACCGGGACAGCGAACACCGGGGAGCTGTTTTTT
>TRBV7-2|many|TRBD2|16|TRBJ2-1
CASSPDSGRARNEQFF
TGTGCCAGCAGCCCAGATAGCGGGAGGGCCAGAAATGAGCAGTTCTTC
>TRBV7-9|-|TRBD1|15|TRBJ1-4
CASSLVGQTEEKLFF
TGTGCCAGCAGCTTAGTGGGACAGACAGAGGAAAAACTGTTTTTT
>TRBV19|few|-|13|TRBJ2-1
CASSIEGRNEQFF
TGTGCCAGTAGTATAGAGGGAAGAAATGAGCAGTTCTTC
>TRBV10-2|few|-|12|TRBJ2-7
CASRGTASEQYF
TGCGCCAGCAGAGGGACGGCTTCCGAGCAGTACTTC
>TRBV6-2/TRBV6-3|-|TRBD1|13|TRBJ1-1
CASSYRGQYEAFF
TGTGCCAGCAGTTACCGGGGACAGTATGAAGCTTTCTTT
>TRBV7-2|many|-|16|TRBJ2-7
CASSPRAGGRPYEQYF
TGTGCCAGCAGCCCCAGAGCAGGGGGGCGGCCCTACGAGCAGTACTTC
>TRBV7-9|-|-|13|TRBJ1-4
CASRLSGGEKLFF
TGTGCCAGCAGGCTCAGCGGAGGTGAAAAACTGTTTTTT
>TRBV18|-|-|13|TRBJ1-4
CASSPGTQEKLFF
TGTGCCAGCTCACCGGGGACTCAGGAAAAACTGTTTTTT
>TRBV20-1|few|TRBD2|14|TRBJ2-2
CSARDSGIAGELFF
TGCAGTGCTAGAGATAGCGGGATTGCCGGGGAGCTGTTTTTT
>TRBV14|many|TRBD2|15|TRBJ2-3
CASSSFTSDADTQYF
TGTGCCAGCAGCTCCTTCACTAGCGATGCAGATACGCAGTATTTT
>TRBV7-2|many|-|13|TRBJ2-7
CASRARGLYEQYF
TGTGCCAGCAGGGCCCGGGGTCTCTACGAGCAGTACTTC
>TRBV11-2|-|-|15|TRBJ2-7
CASSLESSHRHEQYF
TGTGCCAGCAGCTTAGAATCTAGCCATCGCCACGAGCAGTACTTC
>TRBV5-1|few|-|14|TRBJ1-3
CASSAEGYGNTIYF
TGCGCCAGCAGTGCGGAAGGGTACGGAAACACCATATATTTT
>TRBV7-8|many|TRBD2|16|TRBJ2-1
CASSLAQGSGADEQFF
TGTGCCAGCAGCTTAGCGCAGGGTAGCGGGGCGGATGAGCAGTTCTTC
>TRBV6-1|few|TRBD2|13|TRBJ2-3
CASRGLGADTQYF
TGTGCCAGCAGGGGACTAGGGGCAGATACGCAGTATTTT
>TRBV28|few|TRBD2|16|TRBJ2-3
CASSTPASGRTDTQYF
TGTGCCAGCAGTACGCCTGCTAGCGGGAGAACAGATACGCAGTATTTT